The 22 T cell receptor beta chains below all came from one sample that was sequenced in a study of cytomegalovirus exposure and HLA in healthy donors. This PCR relied on a set of 60 Vbeta primers and 13 Jbeta primers. The table came from immunoSEQ multiplex PCR; TCRdb's copy has only in-frame clones and leaves some out. This sample carries approximately 92,000 clones, with just under 3.5% going to the ten biggest clones. What was sequenced was PBMCs. Receptor source: a woman in her thirties in good health and CMV-seronegative.

Details on this clone: The same CDR3 is also encoded by other DNA sequences in this sample. The V call is TRBV5-6, the J call TRBJ2-3; D unclear. V was clipped by 3 bases and J by 4 bases, with 15 bases between them. The CDR3 totals 15 residues. Germline CDR1 reads SGHDT; CDR2 reads YYEEEE. The CDR3 DNA sequence: TGTGCCAGCAGCTCGCTCTCAGGTTCTCCAGATACGCAGTATTTT. It specifies CASSSLSGSPDTQYF.

The chain joins TRBV28 to TRBJ2-7; 12 nucleotides agree with TRBD2. Germline V gene sequence: CDR1 MDHEN, CDR2 SYDVKM. V lost 5 bases and J lost 3; bases outside the gene matches: 5. The CDR3 is 15 residues long. CDR3 region: CASSKLAGGYYEQYF. The CDR3 DNA reads as TGTGCCAGCAGTAAACTAGCGGGAGGTTACTACGAGCAGTACTTC.

The V and J genes are TRBV6-1 and TRBJ2-1, with 10 nucleotides matching TRBD2. Looked up from germline, CDR1 is MNHNS and CDR2 is SASEGT. This CDR3 region has 16 residues. The V segment lost 2 bases and the J segment 4 bases; nucleotides outside the gene matches: 5. The CDR3 region has the DNA TGTGCCAGCAGTGAATTCGGACTAGCGGTTTACAATGAGCAGTTCTTC. Its protein product is CASSEFGLAVYNEQFF.

The chain links TRBV28 to TRBJ2-7, with D uncertain. The V end was cut by 5 bases, the J end by 6 bases, with 17 bases between. Germline V lookup: CDR1 MDHEN, CDR2 SYDVKM. The CDR3 has 14 amino acids. CDR3: CASSPLSSTPEQYF. The CDR3 DNA reads TGTGCCAGCAGTCCCCTCAGCTCGACACCCGAGCAGTACTTC.

J is TRBJ2-1 and V is TRBV5-1; TRBD1 matches at 8 bases. This CDR3 has 16 amino acids. Germline V gene sequence: CDR1 SGHRS, CDR2 YFSETQ. Trimming cost V 4 bases and J 7 bases; bases outside gene matches: 13. The CDR3: CASSRDRLSRRNEQFF. The CDR3 DNA sequence: TGCGCCAGCAGCAGGGACAGGTTATCGAGGAGGAATGAGCAGTTCTTC. The full variable domain, completed using reference TRBV5-1 and TRBJ2-1, is KAGVTQTPRYLIKTRGQQVTLSCSPISGHRSVSWYQQTPGQGLQFLFEYFSETQRNKGNFPGRFSGRQFSNSRSEMNVSTLELGDSALYLCASSRDRLSRRNEQFFGPGTRLTVL.

V usage is TRBV5-8 and J usage is TRBJ1-1, with 12 bases aligning to TRBD1. In germline, CDR1 is SGHTS, CDR2 YDEGEE. Unmatched junction bases numbered 13, after V lost 4 bases and J lost 0 bases. This CDR3 spans 19 amino acids. The CDR3 DNA follows: TGTGCCAGCAGCCCAGGGACAGGGGGCCAGGGGTTAATGAACACTGAAGCTTTCTTT. Encoded protein: CASSPGTGGQGLMNTEAFF.

The CDR3 loop reads CASTSPGTGGDYGYTF. CDR3 nucleotides: TGTGCCAGTACATCTCCGGGGACAGGGGGCGACTATGGCTACACCTTC. This chain joins TRBV19 and TRBJ1-2, with 12 nucleotides matching TRBD1. CDR3 size: 16 residues. Germline CDR1 reads LNHDA; CDR2 reads SQIVND (reference sequence). J was trimmed by 3 bases and V by 7 bases; bases with no gene match: 9. Based on the CDR3 plus reference TRBV19 and TRBJ1-2, the full variable domain is DGGITQSPKYLFRKEGQNVTLSCEQNLNHDAMYWYRQDPGQGLRLIYYSQIVNDFQKGDIAEGYSVSREKKESFPLTVTSAQKNPTAFYLCASTSPGTGGDYGYTFGSGTRLTVV.

The chain uses TRBV6-5 and TRBJ2-5; TRBD2 might be the D (6 bases). Deletions cut 6 bases from V and 4 bases from J, with 6 bases between. Germline CDR1 and CDR2: MNHEY and SVGAGI. This CDR3 comprises 11 residues. The CDR3 region is CASRGGETQYF. CDR3 sequence (DNA): TGTGCCAGCAGGGGAGGAGAGACCCAGTACTTC.

The chain recombines TRBV6-1 with TRBJ1-2; TRBD1 matches 7 bases. Germline CDR1 is MNHNS and CDR2 is SASEGT. Trimming at V came to 2 bases and at J to 5 bases, leaving 5 bases not matched to a gene. The CDR3 loop spans 14 amino acids. The CDR3 is CASSEFGRGYGYTF. CDR3 nucleotides: TGTGCCAGCAGTGAATTTGGCAGGGGGTATGGCTACACCTTC.

This chain joins TRBV5-1 and TRBJ2-7; D gene unclear. The V gene lost 3 bases and the J gene lost 6 bases, with 10 bases spanning the gap. This CDR3 has 12 amino acids. Germline lookup yields CDR1 SGHRS and CDR2 YFSETQ. The chain's CDR3 is CASSSNTGEQYF. The CDR3 nucleotides are TGCGCCAGCAGCTCTAACACGGGCGAGCAGTACTTC.

The chain joins TRBV5-1 to TRBJ1-1; a weak D match, TRBD1 (6 bases). The CDR3 covers 14 residues. Trimming cost V 5 bases and J 1 base, with 12 bases left between them. Germline assignment: CDR1 SGHRS and CDR2 YFSETQ. DNA for the CDR3: TGCGCCAGCAGTTACAGGGCCGGGAACACTGAAGCTTTCTTT. Protein: CASSYRAGNTEAFF.

The chain joins TRBV23-1 to TRBJ2-3; D is perhaps TRBD1 (5 bases). TRBV23-1 is noted as an ORF with a role that remains uncertain. The CDR3 is 17 amino acids. The V end was cut by 0 bases, the J end by 0 bases, with 13 bases between. The chain's CDR3 is CASSQSVKGMSTDTQYF. Here the CDR3 DNA reads TGCGCCAGCAGTCAATCAGTCAAGGGGATGAGCACAGATACGCAGTATTTT.

The chain uses TRBV28 and TRBJ1-1, with TRBD1 matching over 7 bases. The CDR3 extends over 12 amino acids. V was pared by 4 bases and J by 10 bases, with 6 bases of the junction left unmatched. Germline lookup yields CDR1 MDHEN and CDR2 SYDVKM. The CDR3 coding sequence is TGTGCCAGCAGTTCACAGGGGTTTGGAGCTTTCTTT. This gives the protein CASSSQGFGAFF.

The gene calls are TRBV7-9 and TRBJ2-5, with 10 bases lining up with TRBD1. The J call could be wrong; TRBJ2-7 is a better fit for the DNA end. The CDR3 consists of 15 residues. Looked up from germline, CDR1 is SEHNR and CDR2 is FQNEAQ (reference sequence). For the CDR3, the DNA is TGTGCCAGCAGCTCCGGGACAGGGGTCCCCTACGAGCAGTACTTC. Translation: CASSSGTGVPYEQYF.

The chain has TRBV9 and TRBJ1-4; the D is unclear. The germline gives CDR1 SGDLS, CDR2 YYNGEE. This CDR3 region has 14 residues. Trimming shortened V by 2 bases and J by 6 bases, and 11 bases separated the two germline ends. CDR3 loop: CASSVTSGHEKLFF. CDR3 bases: TGTGCCAGCAGCGTTACAAGCGGCCATGAAAAACTGTTTTTT.

The chain employs TRBV11-2 and TRBJ2-2, with 8 bases matching TRBD1. The CDR3 contains 15 residues. J gave up 2 bases and V 8 bases, and 7 bases lay outside the gene matches. Looked up from germline, CDR1 is SGHAT and CDR2 is FQNNGV. CDR3 in DNA: TGTGCCAGCTCAAAGGACAGGGCCAACACCGGGGAGCTGTTTTTT. It specifies CASSKDRANTGELFF.

V is TRBV11-1 and J is TRBJ2-3; TRBD2 might be the D (6 bases). V lost 3 bases and J 0 bases, leaving 10 bases between the germline ends. CDR1 is SGHAT and CDR2 is FQDESV in the germline V gene (reference sequence). The CDR3 totals 15 residues. CDR3 DNA: TGTGCCAGCAGCTTTGGCGGGATAAGCACAGATACGCAGTATTTT. This translates into CASSFGGISTDTQYF. The full variable domain, completed using reference TRBV11-1 and TRBJ2-3, is EAEVAQSPRYKITEKSQAVAFWCDPISGHATLYWYRQILGQGPELLVQFQDESVVDDSQLPKDRFSAERLKGVDSTLKIQPAELGDSAMYLCASSFGGISTDTQYFGPGTRLTVL.

The chain joins TRBV19 to TRBJ1-5; 9 positions agree with TRBD1. The CDR3 runs 15 residues. With 6 bases clipped from V and 6 bases from J, the junction kept 9 bases outside the gene matches. Germline CDR1 LNHDA, CDR2 SQIVND (reference sequence). The CDR3 DNA reads as TGTGCCAGTAGGACACAGGGGGCGCGGGGTCAGCCCCAGCATTTT. Translated, it gives CASRTQGARGQPQHF.

The chain uses TRBV29-1 and TRBJ1-1, with a tentative D call TRBD1 (6 bases). The CDR3 contains 10 residues. Trimming shortened V by 8 bases and J by 6 bases, and 10 bases separated the two germline ends. Germline V gene lookup returns CDR1 SQVTM and CDR2 ANQGSEA. CDR3 loop: CSPGGPEAFF. The CDR3 coding sequence is TGCAGCCCCGGGGGGCCTGAAGCTTTCTTT.

The chain has TRBV28 and TRBJ2-7, with a tentative D call TRBD1 (5 bases). The V gene's germline CDR1 is MDHEN and CDR2 SYDVKM. V was clipped by 2 bases and J by 3 bases, with 17 bases between them. There are 16 residues in the CDR3. The CDR3 loop reads CASSLPRQPRNYEQYF. The CDR3 DNA reads as TGTGCCAGCAGTTTACCCCGACAGCCGCGAAACTACGAGCAGTACTTC.

The genes are TRBV29-1 and TRBJ1-2; 8 bases map to TRBD1. The V and J ends lost 6 bases and 4 bases, in that order; junction bases with no gene match: 10. Germline CDR1 reads SQVTM; CDR2 reads ANQGSEA. There are 14 residues in the CDR3. The CDR3 nucleotides read TGCAGCGTGGCCCCCAGACAGGGGACCTATGGCTACACCTTC. As protein: CSVAPRQGTYGYTF.

J is TRBJ1-2 and V is TRBV6-6; 9 positions match TRBD1. The CDR3 totals 14 residues. Germline-derived CDR1 and CDR2 are MNHNY and SVGAGI (reference sequence). V was pared by 4 bases and J by 4 bases, with 4 bases of the junction left unmatched. The CDR3 nucleotides read TGTGCCAGCAGTTCCGACAGGGGGATCTATGGCTACACCTTC. This translates into CASSSDRGIYGYTF.